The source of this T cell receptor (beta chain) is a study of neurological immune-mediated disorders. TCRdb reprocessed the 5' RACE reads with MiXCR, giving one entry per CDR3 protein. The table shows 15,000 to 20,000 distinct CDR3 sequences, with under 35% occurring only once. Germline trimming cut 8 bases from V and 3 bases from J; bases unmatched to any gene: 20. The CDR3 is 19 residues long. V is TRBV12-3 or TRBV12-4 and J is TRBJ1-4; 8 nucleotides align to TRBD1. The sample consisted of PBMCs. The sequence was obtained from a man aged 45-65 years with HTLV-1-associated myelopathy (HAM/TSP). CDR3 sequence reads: CASGSSPGQEPSANEKLFF. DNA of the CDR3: TGTGCCAGCGGCTCATCCCCGGGACAGGAACCTTCGGCTAATGAAAAACTGTTTTTT.